A selection of T cell receptor beta chains follows, all from one sample in a study of control samples from healthy donors and cancer patients. Measured with immunoSEQ multiplex PCR; TCRdb has only the in-frame clones, and not every one. The sample contains under 70,000 clones, around 90% of which appear only once. Sequencing was performed on PBMCs. The receptors stem from a man aged 55 to 70 with head and neck cancer. CDR3s include the opening cysteine and the closing phenylalanine or tryptophan. Each record gives: J gene, V gene, CDR3 protein.

>TRBJ2-3|TRBV4-2
CASSQDRVAQYF
>TRBJ2-2|TRBV5-4
CASSPGGRNTGELFF
>TRBJ1-2|TRBV6-1
CASRQGNSGYGYTF
>TRBJ2-1|TRBV5-1
CATRLKDRGVGYLGNEQFF
>TRBJ2-1|TRBV5-1
CASSEGGDIVYNEQFF
>TRBJ1-2|TRBV5-4
CASSLEGGRGHGYTF
>TRBJ1-1|TRBV19
CASSSIQGGNTEAFF
>TRBJ2-1|TRBV4-3
CASSQAGPQGVEQFF
>TRBJ2-7|TRBV7-2
CASSLGGNRGRQNEQYF
>TRBJ2-5|TRBV7-2
CASSLQRGVRATQYF
>TRBJ1-6|TRBV7-2
CASSLVGQGRNSPLHF
>TRBJ2-1|TRBV10-3
CASSAGGSSYNEQFF
>TRBJ2-5|TRBV7-6
CASSLGTSGQETQYF
>TRBJ1-1|TRBV28
CASSYTGIRGTEAFF
>TRBJ2-7|TRBV6-1
CASSEGRQAGEQYF
>TRBJ2-5|TRBV7-3
CASSATGTRGETQYF
>TRBJ2-3|TRBV4-1
CASSQRGVRGRTSTDTQYF
>TRBJ2-5|TRBV5-1
CASSYSSTPGETQYF
>TRBJ2-5|TRBV7-2
CASSSTGSLGETQYF
>TRBJ2-7|TRBV28
CASRQRPDSYEQYF
>TRBJ1-2|TRBV3-1/TRBV3-2
CASSQDLTGGYTF
>TRBJ2-1|TRBV10-3
CAISESISGGNHEQFF
>TRBJ2-7|TRBV5-1
CASSLGQVYDEQYF
>TRBJ2-6|TRBV5-1
CASSLGGSGANVLTF
>TRBJ2-2|TRBV30
CAWSLLAGAVGELFF
>TRBJ2-2|TRBV7-3
CASSLSSNTGELFF
>TRBJ2-1|TRBV6-5
CASRTGTSGPNEQFF
>TRBJ2-1|TRBV12-3/TRBV12-4
CASRQERAQFF
>TRBJ1-5|TRBV27
CASSFVAGNQPQHF
>TRBJ2-7|TRBV19
CASSILAGEAYEQYF
>TRBJ2-1|TRBV7-8
CASSGRESSYNEQFF
>TRBJ2-3|TRBV3-1/TRBV3-2
CASSQDPTGFTDTQYF
>TRBJ1-4|TRBV7-9
CASSTRSQGWGTTNEKLFF
>TRBJ1-1|TRBV29-1
CSVQGAPEAFF
>TRBJ1-2|TRBV6-8
CASSSSPGGYTF
>TRBJ1-2|TRBV9
CASSVEGTGPRDGYTF
>TRBJ1-5|TRBV4-3
CASSQDPYQPQHF
>TRBJ2-3|TRBV27
CASSLQDPSTDTQYF
>TRBJ2-1|TRBV6-2/TRBV6-3
CASSYSTSGSAEQFF
>TRBJ2-7|TRBV10-3
CAISESTSAYEQYF
>TRBJ2-1|TRBV7-6
CASSSFFLAGGSYNEQFF
>TRBJ2-1|TRBV4-3
CASSTGQNNEQFF
>TRBJ2-2|TRBV7-8
CASSLVSANTGELFF
>TRBJ2-7|TRBV7-2
CASSSDRGSYEQYF
>TRBJ1-5|TRBV7-9
CASSLAGTSNQPQHF
>TRBJ2-7|TRBV30
CAWIQYGGREQYF
>TRBJ2-1|TRBV6-5
CASSSGRDRVGEQFF
>TRBJ2-1|TRBV28
CASTDYPNYNEQFF
>TRBJ1-5|TRBV10-3
CAISESGNNQPQHF